This T cell receptor (beta chain) was sequenced in a study of CD8 T cells in ankylosing spondylitis. A quantitative 5'-RACE method, one with molecular barcodes, was used to make TCR beta libraries. TCRdb re-analysed the 5' RACE reads in MiXCR, keeping a single row per CDR3 protein. This sample yields 350,000 to 550,000 distinct CDR3 sequences, of which roughly 25% are seen a single time; 0.89% belongs to the top ten. The CDR3 contains 12 residues. The germline gives CDR1 SEHNR, CDR2 FQNEAQ (reference sequence). V was pared by 3 bases and J by 6 bases, with 7 bases between. This clonotype was counted many times. The antigen is undetermined. Whole-study results and caveats: Blood of patients with ankylosing spondylitis appeared to be characterized by a TCR beta motif of 8 or 9 highly homologous variants. Existing reports had already noted some motif variants in reactive arthritis synovial fluid and blood. It was reported that disease-linked clones were significantly enriched in matched ankylosing spondylitis synovial fluid.

The specimen sequenced was blood, either unsorted or a sorted T cell fraction (not recorded which). V gene TRBV7-9 combines with J gene TRBJ2-3, with D maybe TRBD1 (5 bases). The sequence was obtained from a male donor with ankylosing spondylitis. The CDR3: CASSFRGDTQYF. CDR3 in DNA: TGTGCCAGCAGCTTTAGGGGTGATACGCAGTATTTT.